One and the same sample provided the 5 T cell receptor beta chains below, sequenced in a study of blood T cell repertoires in COVID-19. The table came from immunoSEQ multiplex PCR; TCRdb's copy has only in-frame clones and leaves some out. The table records some 250,000 clones, about 90% of them present only once. Sequenced material: peripheral blood. All receptors derive from a man between 60 and 70 years old who had recovered from COVID-19.

The V and J genes are TRBV18 and TRBJ1-2, with unresolved D. V shed 3 bases and J shed 4 bases, with 15 bases lying between them. Looked up from germline, CDR1 is KGHSH and CDR2 is LQKENI. This CDR3 is built from 15 residues. Here the CDR3 DNA reads TGTGCCAGCTCACCTAACCAAGCGGGGTCCTATGGCTACACCTTC. Protein product: CASSPNQAGSYGYTF.

The chain carries TRBV3-1 (or the pseudogene TRBV3-2) and TRBJ2-6; 8 positions match TRBD1. CDR3 length equals 18 residues. V shed 1 base and J 4 bases; nucleotides not matched to a gene: 9. Germline values: CDR1 LGHDT, CDR2 YNNKEL (reference sequence). CDR3 loop: CASSQGRQGAGGANVLTF. The CDR3, as DNA: TGTGCCAGCAGCCAAGGGCGTCAGGGGGCGGGAGGGGCCAACGTCCTGACTTTC.

In this sample, this clone turned up once. This chain joins TRBV28 and TRBJ1-3; D gene uncertain. V lost 3 bases and J lost 3, with 3 bases in between. The germline CDR1 and CDR2 sequences are MDHEN and SYDVKM. The CDR3 contains 12 residues. CDR3 coding DNA: TGTGCCAGCAGTTTCAATGGAAACACCATATATTTT. This encodes CASSFNGNTIYF. Based on the CDR3 plus reference TRBV28 and TRBJ1-3, the full variable domain is DVKVTQSSRYLVKRTGEKVFLECVQDMDHENMFWYRQDPGLGLRLIYFSYDVKMKEKGDIPEGYSVSREKKERFSLILESASTNQTSMYLCASSFNGNTIYFGEGSWLTVV.

For this clone: The same CDR3 arises from other DNA sequences in this sample as well. The J gene is TRBJ2-5, the V gene TRBV6-2 or TRBV6-3, with 11 bases that match TRBD2. The CDR3 is made up of 16 amino acids. Germline CDR1 is MNHEY and CDR2 is SVGEGT. J was trimmed by 0 bases and V by 2 bases; bases with no gene match: 2. For the CDR3, the DNA is TGTGCCAGCAGTTACGGTAGCGGGGGGGACCAAGAGACCCAGTACTTC. Its translation is CASSYGSGGDQETQYF.

The V call is TRBV6-5, the J call TRBJ2-1; possible D gene TRBD2, 6 bases. Trimming stripped 10 bases from V and 15 bases from J, with 19 bases between. This CDR3 is 11 amino acids long. CDR1 is MNHEY and CDR2 is SVGAGI in the germline V gene. The CDR3 protein is CAIYPRERWFF. The CDR3 DNA reads as TGTGCCATCTACCCACGGGAGAGGTGGTTCTTC.